Listed below are T cell receptor beta chains from one sample, sequenced in a study of blood T cells in healthy people across ages. TCRdb itself ran the 5' RACE reads through MiXCR, one entry per CDR3 protein. The sample includes about 1 million distinct CDR3 sequences, under 55% of them seen just once. The sequenced sample was blood. The receptors derive from a woman aged 55-70 years in good health. Both conserved end residues are part of each CDR3. A D gene is named only where the DNA matches it firmly. A row's size may be missing; if present it is once, few, many or a size class.

J: TRBJ2-1; D: TRBD2; V: TRBV20-1; size: -; DNA: TGCAGTGCAACGACTAGCTGGCTAAATGAGCAGTTCTTC; CDR3: CSATTSWLNEQFF
J: TRBJ2-7; D: -; V: TRBV20-1; size: few; DNA: TGCAGTGCTAGAGATCGAGCAGGGATCTACGAGCAGTACTTC; CDR3: CSARDRAGIYEQYF
J: TRBJ2-1; D: -; V: TRBV6-1; size: -; DNA: TGTGCCGCCCGAGCGGTCTTCAATGAGCAGTTCTTC; CDR3: CAARAVFNEQFF
J: TRBJ1-2; D: TRBD1; V: TRBV28; size: -; DNA: TGTGCCAGCAGCTCCGACCGGGACAGGAGCTATGGCTACACCTTC; CDR3: CASSSDRDRSYGYTF
J: TRBJ2-1; D: TRBD2; V: TRBV18; size: -; DNA: TGTGCCAGCTCACCACCGGGCAGCGGGAGGGCCTCGGTGCAGTTCTTC; CDR3: CASSPPGSGRASVQFF
J: TRBJ1-2; D: -; V: TRBV20-1; size: few; DNA: TGCAGTGCTAGAGATCTGTCACTGGAGGGCTACACCTTC; CDR3: CSARDLSLEGYTF
J: TRBJ2-7; D: TRBD2; V: TRBV10-3; size: many; DNA: TGTGCCATCAGGGACTATAGCGGGAACTACAATGAGCAGTACTTC; CDR3: CAIRDYSGNYNEQYF
J: TRBJ1-4; D: -; V: TRBV6-6; size: -; DNA: TGTGCCAGCAGTGTACAGTTGGGTGAAAAACTGTTTTTT; CDR3: CASSVQLGEKLFF
J: TRBJ2-5; D: TRBD2; V: TRBV11-3; size: -; DNA: TGTGCCAGCAGCTTAGGGGTCCGGGAGGGGTACAATGAGCAGTACTTC; CDR3: CASSLGVREGYNEQYF
J: TRBJ2-5; D: TRBD2; V: TRBV11-3; size: -; DNA: TGTGCCAGCAGCTTAGTACTAGCGGGAGGTCAAGAGACCCAGTACTTC; CDR3: CASSLVLAGGQETQYF
J: TRBJ1-6; D: -; V: TRBV9; size: -; DNA: TGTGCCAGCAGCGGAGAGGGACCGGATAATTCACCCCTCCACTTT; CDR3: CASSGEGPDNSPLHF
J: TRBJ2-5; D: -; V: TRBV3-1; size: -; DNA: TGTGCCAGCAGCCAAGTAGGGGGGCGAGAGACCCAGTACTTC; CDR3: CASSQVGGRETQYF
J: TRBJ1-2; D: -; V: TRBV2; size: few; DNA: TGTGCCAGCAGTGAGTTAAGACGGGAAGATGGCTACACCTTC; CDR3: CASSELRREDGYTF
J: TRBJ2-7; D: TRBD2; V: TRBV5-1; size: -; DNA: TGCGCCAGCAGCGTAACTAGCGGGTCTACCTACGAGCAGTACTTC; CDR3: CASSVTSGSTYEQYF
J: TRBJ2-5; D: -; V: TRBV6-5; size: -; DNA: TGTGCCAGCCGGCCGTCGGTAACCAATGAGCAGTACTTC; CDR3: CASRPSVTNEQYF
J: TRBJ2-3; D: -; V: TRBV10-3; size: -; DNA: TGTGCCATCAGTGAGTCGCTAGCGACCGGCACAGATACGCAGTATTTT; CDR3: CAISESLATGTDTQYF
J: TRBJ2-4; D: TRBD2; V: TRBV5-5; size: few; DNA: TGTGCCAGCAGCTCCGGGACTAGCGGAGAAAGGGCCCAGTACTTC; CDR3: CASSSGTSGERAQYF
J: TRBJ2-5; D: TRBD2; V: TRBV20-1; size: -; DNA: TGCAGTGCTAGTACTAGCGGAATCCAAGAGACCCAGTACTTC; CDR3: CSASTSGIQETQYF
J: TRBJ2-7; D: -; V: TRBV29-1; size: -; DNA: TGCAGCGTTGAAGCACCCCCTCAGGGGATCCCCGAGCAGTACTTC; CDR3: CSVEAPPQGIPEQYF
J: TRBJ1-2; D: -; V: TRBV6-6; size: -; DNA: TGTGCCAGCAGTTACACCCCCAGGGATGGTGGCTACACCTTC; CDR3: CASSYTPRDGGYTF
J: TRBJ2-1; D: -; V: TRBV20-1; size: -; DNA: TGCAGTGCTAGAGATGGGGAAACACCACCCTACAATGAGCAGTTCTTC; CDR3: CSARDGETPPYNEQFF
J: TRBJ2-7; D: -; V: TRBV20-1; size: -; DNA: TGCAGTGCTAGGGACCGAGACAGATTATCCTACGAGCAGTACTTC; CDR3: CSARDRDRLSYEQYF
J: TRBJ2-3; D: -; V: TRBV11-1; size: -; DNA: TGTGCCAGCAGCCGCCGGGCGGGGACCACAGGTACGCAGTATTTT; CDR3: CASSRRAGTTGTQYF
J: TRBJ2-1; D: TRBD2; V: TRBV20-1; size: -; DNA: TGCAGTGCTGATAGACTAGCGGGAGAAGAGCAGTTCTTC; CDR3: CSADRLAGEEQFF
J: TRBJ2-1; D: TRBD2; V: TRBV6-2/TRBV6-3; size: -; DNA: TGTGCCAGCAGCAAGCTAGCGGTCTCCTACAATGAGCAGTTCTTC; CDR3: CASSKLAVSYNEQFF
J: TRBJ2-3; D: -; V: TRBV7-9; size: once; DNA: TGTGCCAGCAGCTTCCCTACGTCTCTTTGGGGGACAGATACGCAGTATTTT; CDR3: CASSFPTSLWGTDTQYF
J: TRBJ2-7; D: -; V: TRBV14; size: -; DNA: TGTGCCAGCAGCCCAGTAGCCTCGGGCTACAATGAGCAGTACTTC; CDR3: CASSPVASGYNEQYF
J: TRBJ2-7; D: TRBD1; V: TRBV11-2; size: -; DNA: TGTGCCAGCAGCCCTAGAGGTCAGGGGGCAAGGCACTACGAGCAGTACTTC; CDR3: CASSPRGQGARHYEQYF
J: TRBJ2-7; D: -; V: TRBV28; size: few; DNA: TGTGCCAGCAGTGCGAACGGGTTACCTTTCTACGAGCAGTACTTC; CDR3: CASSANGLPFYEQYF
J: TRBJ2-5; D: -; V: TRBV24-1; size: -; DNA: TGTGCCACCAGGGGAGGTGGTACGGGAGAGACCCAGTACTTC; CDR3: CATRGGGTGETQYF
J: TRBJ1-2; D: -; V: TRBV6-1; size: -; DNA: TGTGCCAGCAGTGAATCGGGGACTACTAACTATGGCTACACCTTC; CDR3: CASSESGTTNYGYTF
J: TRBJ2-2; D: -; V: TRBV25-1; size: -; DNA: TGTGCCAGCAGCAGGGGCCCACGGGAGCTGTTTTTT; CDR3: CASSRGPRELFF
J: TRBJ2-5; D: -; V: TRBV20-1; size: few; DNA: TGCAGTGCTAAGCAAGAGACCCAGTACTTC; CDR3: CSAKQETQYF
J: TRBJ2-4; D: -; V: TRBV2; size: few; DNA: TGTGCCAGCAGTGATTCCAGGATTAAAAACATTCAGTACTTC; CDR3: CASSDSRIKNIQYF
J: TRBJ2-7; D: -; V: TRBV5-1; size: -; DNA: TGCGCCAGCAGCTTGGCCTTAACAGGGTCCGGCGAGCAGTACTTC; CDR3: CASSLALTGSGEQYF
J: TRBJ1-5; D: -; V: TRBV18; size: -; DNA: TGTGCCAGCTCACCCGAAGCAGGGAATCAGCCCCAGCATTTT; CDR3: CASSPEAGNQPQHF
J: TRBJ2-7; D: TRBD1; V: TRBV7-9; size: once; DNA: TGTGCCAGCAGCTCGACAGGGGGCCCAATCCCCCTAACCTACGAGCAGTACTTC; CDR3: CASSSTGGPIPLTYEQYF
J: TRBJ2-7; D: TRBD2; V: TRBV20-1; size: few; DNA: TGCAGTGCCACCCGGCGCGGGAGCATCGGCTACGAGCAGTACTTC; CDR3: CSATRRGSIGYEQYF
J: TRBJ1-5; D: -; V: TRBV6-1; size: once; DNA: TGTGCCAGCTGCAGGGATATGAATCAGCCCCAGCATTTT; CDR3: CASCRDMNQPQHF
J: TRBJ2-1; D: TRBD2; V: TRBV15; size: few; DNA: TGTGCCACCAGCCCGACAACGGGAGGACGGAATGAGCAGTTCTTC; CDR3: CATSPTTGGRNEQFF